This T cell receptor beta chain was retrieved from a study of blood T cell repertoires in COVID-19. Study summary: Acute-phase and convalescent COVID-19 samples originated in the United States, Italy and Spain.

TCRdb keeps only in-frame clones here, not all; method: immunoSEQ multiplex PCR. There are fewer than 250,000 clones in the sample; under 95% occur only once, and approximately 1.2% lies in the top ten. This clone has only one observation. The sequencing input was peripheral blood. The origin of this receptor is a man younger than 40 with acute or convalescent COVID-19.

CDR3 nucleotide sequence: TGTGCCAGCTCACCGAGGGCAGGGGCGCTGGGAAGCGGAAACACCATATATTTT. Translating gives CASSPRAGALGSGNTIYF. J is TRBJ1-3 and V is TRBV18; D perhaps matches TRBD1 (6 bases). Trimming cost V 3 bases and J 4 bases, with 22 bases left between them. The CDR3 runs 18 residues. Per germline, CDR1 KGHSH and CDR2 LQKENI.